A single sample is the source of the 16 T cell receptor beta chains below, sequenced in a study of cytomegalovirus exposure and HLA in healthy donors. PCR primers comprised 60 Vbeta and 13 Jbeta primers. The repertoire was sequenced with immunoSEQ multiplex PCR; TCRdb's copy has only in-frame clones and lacks some. The repertoire includes 90,000 to 150,000 clones, roughly three quarters of them detected once, and 12% sits in the top ten. The sample was PBMCs. These receptors were obtained from a woman in her thirties or forties in good health and CMV-seropositive.

The rearrangement joins TRBV13 to TRBJ1-6; D uncertain. Germline lookup yields CDR1 PRHDT and CDR2 FYEKMQ (reference sequence). The ends were cut back, 4 bases at V and 11 bases at J, with 6 bases in the middle. The CDR3 runs to 11 residues. In nucleotides, the CDR3 is TGTGCCAGCAGCTCGGGAACACCCCTCCACTTT. Protein sequence: CASSSGTPLHF.

CDR3 in amino acids: CASSLTENYGYTF. The CDR3 DNA sequence: TGTGCCAGCAGCCTTACAGAGAACTATGGCTACACCTTC. The gene calls are TRBV11-2 and TRBJ1-2, with unresolved D. Germline V gives CDR1 SGHAT, CDR2 FQNNGV. CDR3 size: 13 residues. Between the trimmed V and J ends, which lost 5 bases and 2 bases, there was a span of 9 bases.

This chain connects TRBV19 to TRBJ1-5; 8 bases map to TRBD1. This CDR3 is built from 14 residues. V shed 4 bases, J shed 8 bases, and the junction held 7 bases outside the gene matches. CDR1 and CDR2 from the germline V gene are LNHDA and SQIVND (reference sequence). The CDR3 bases are TGTGCCAGTAGTAAGACAGGGGATGAAGAGCCCCAGCATTTT. Protein: CASSKTGDEEPQHF.

The V and J genes are TRBV2 and TRBJ1-6; D remains ambiguous. Germline CDR1 and CDR2: SNHLY and FYNNEI. CDR3 size: 15 residues. Trimming left V 2 bases short and J 3 bases short, with 8 bases between. This chain's CDR3 is CASSEIEGYNSPLHF. CDR3 in DNA: TGTGCCAGCAGTGAAATCGAGGGCTATAATTCACCCCTCCACTTT. Based on the CDR3 plus reference TRBV2 and TRBJ1-6, the full variable domain is EPEVTQTPSHQVTQMGQEVILRCVPISNHLYFYWYRQILGQKVEFLVSFYNNEISEKSEIFDDQFSVERPDGSNFTLKIRSTKLEDSAMYFCASSEIEGYNSPLHFGNGTRLTVT.

The chain links TRBV2 to TRBJ1-2; D might be TRBD1 (6 bases). Trimming shortened V by 4 bases and J by 7 bases, and 13 bases separated the two germline ends. Germline CDR1 SNHLY, CDR2 FYNNEI. The CDR3 length is 13 residues. In nucleotides, the CDR3 is TGTGCCAGCAGTGGAAGCAGGGGCAGTGGCTACACCTTC. Translated: CASSGSRGSGYTF.

J is TRBJ2-5 and V is TRBV7-8; weak D call: TRBD2 (7 bases). V lost 0 bases to trimming and J lost 5 bases, with 16 bases between them. Germline lookup yields CDR1 SGHVS and CDR2 FQNEAQ. The CDR3 covers 16 residues. The chain's CDR3 is CASSLAGGASRETQYF. The CDR3 region has the DNA TGTGCCAGCAGCTTAGCAGGGGGGGCTAGCCGGGAGACCCAGTACTTC.

This rearrangement joins TRBV7-3 to TRBJ2-3; D is perhaps TRBD2 (5 bases). Trimming left V 3 bases short and J 3 bases short, with 13 bases between. Germline lookup yields CDR1 SGHTA and CDR2 FQGTGA. The CDR3 loop spans 15 amino acids. The CDR3 nucleotides are TGTGCCAGCAGCTTTGGGCTAGGAGGAACAGATACGCAGTATTTT. The encoded protein is CASSFGLGGTDTQYF.

The chain recombines TRBV30 with TRBJ1-3, with D possibly matching TRBD1 (5 bases). The V gene's germline CDR1 is GTSNPN and CDR2 SVGIG (reference sequence). Trimming took 5 bases from V and 4 from J, leaving 12 bases between them. The CDR3 length is 13 residues. CDR3 bases: TGTGCCTGGTCCCGCGGGGGAGGAAACACCATATATTTT. It codes for CAWSRGGGNTIYF. Looking up the rest from reference TRBV30 and TRBJ1-3 gives the full variable domain: SQTIHQWPATLVQPVGSPLSLECTVEGTSNPNLYWYRQAAGRGLQLLFYSVGIGQISSEVPQNLSASRPQDRQFILSSKKLLLSDSGFYLCAWSRGGGNTIYFGEGSWLTVV.

The rearrangement uses TRBV2 and TRBJ2-5; 7 bases line up with TRBD1. V was clipped by 8 bases and J by 5 bases; unmatched bases: 8. The CDR3 covers 13 residues. In germline, CDR1 is SNHLY, CDR2 FYNNEI. CDR3 sequence reads: CASRQGLRETQYF. The DNA of the CDR3 is TGTGCCAGCCGACAGGGCCTACGGGAGACCCAGTACTTC.

The chain has TRBV5-1 and TRBJ2-1, with TRBD2 matching 7 bases. The junction had 7 bases not matched to a gene; V was cut back by 1 base and J by 9 bases. The CDR3 loop spans 14 amino acids. The germline CDR1 and CDR2 sequences are SGHRS and YFSETQ. DNA of the CDR3: TGCGCCAGCAGCTTGCGGGCGGGGGAGGCTGAGCAGTTCTTC. The encoded protein is CASSLRAGEAEQFF.

The chain is built from TRBV2 and TRBJ1-4; 9 bases align to TRBD1. CDR1 SNHLY and CDR2 FYNNEI come from the germline V gene. The CDR3 sequence is 14 residues long. With V trimmed by 3 bases and J by 7 bases, 3 bases remained unmatched. The CDR3 protein is CASSDVGQGEKLFF. The CDR3 DNA reads TGTGCCAGCAGTGATGTGGGACAGGGTGAAAAACTGTTTTTT.

This clone was seen only a few times. The J gene is TRBJ1-2, the V gene TRBV6-1, with 7 bases lining up with TRBD1. The CDR3 spans 13 residues. V trimming: 1 base; J trimming: 8 bases; junction bases outside the gene matches: 4. Per germline, CDR1 MNHNS and CDR2 SASEGT. The CDR3 is CASSEGTGDGYTF. The CDR3 DNA reads as TGTGCCAGCAGTGAAGGGACAGGCGACGGCTACACCTTC.

The chain uses TRBV5-1 and TRBJ2-5; 7 bases align to TRBD1. J was trimmed by 4 bases and V by 2 bases; bases with no gene match: 14. CDR1 is SGHRS and CDR2 is YFSETQ in the germline V gene. The CDR3 consists of 17 residues. CDR3 in amino acids: CASSLGGGQAPGETQYF. The DNA for the CDR3 is TGCGCCAGCAGCTTAGGGGGCGGCCAGGCCCCCGGAGAGACCCAGTACTTC.

The chain has TRBV30 and TRBJ2-7; 7 nucleotides line up with TRBD1. This CDR3 has 13 residues. Germline lookup yields CDR1 GTSNPN and CDR2 SVGIG (reference sequence). The V segment lost 8 bases and the J segment 4 bases; nucleotides outside the gene matches: 11. This chain's CDR3 is CAARDRPFYEQYF. The CDR3 DNA reads TGTGCCGCGAGGGACAGACCTTTTTACGAGCAGTACTTC.

The chain couples TRBV30 to TRBJ1-5, with 7 bases aligning to TRBD1. Germline assignment: CDR1 GTSNPN and CDR2 SVGIG (reference sequence). V gave up 2 bases and J gave up 0 bases; unmatched junction bases: 10. The CDR3 spans 17 residues. The CDR3 nucleotides are TGTGCCTGGAGTCCAGGCAGGGGGACATATAGCAATCAGCCCCAGCATTTT. Encoded protein: CAWSPGRGTYSNQPQHF.

This rearrangement joins TRBV18 to TRBJ1-5; D remains ambiguous. The CDR3 loop spans 15 amino acids. Trimming shortened V by 3 bases and J by 1 base, and 10 bases separated the two germline ends. Looked up from germline, CDR1 is KGHSH and CDR2 is LQKENI. The CDR3: CASSPEGNSNQPQHF. The CDR3 bases are TGTGCCAGCTCACCGGAGGGAAACAGCAATCAGCCCCAGCATTTT.